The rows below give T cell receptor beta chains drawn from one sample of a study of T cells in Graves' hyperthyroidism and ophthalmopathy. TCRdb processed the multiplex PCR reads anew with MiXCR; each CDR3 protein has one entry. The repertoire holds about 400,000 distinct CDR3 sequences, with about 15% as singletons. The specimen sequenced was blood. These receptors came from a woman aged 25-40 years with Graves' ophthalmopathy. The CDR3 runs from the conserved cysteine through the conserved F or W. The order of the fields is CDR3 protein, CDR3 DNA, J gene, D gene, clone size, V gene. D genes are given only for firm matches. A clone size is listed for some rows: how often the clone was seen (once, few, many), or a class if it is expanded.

CDR3 protein: CASSLAGTRGNYGYTF
CDR3 DNA: TGTGCCAGCAGCTTAGCGGGCACCCGAGGAAACTATGGCTACACCTTC
J gene: TRBJ1-2
D gene: -
clone size: many
V gene: TRBV7-8

CDR3 protein: CASSRSRTATGNTIYF
CDR3 DNA: TGTGCCAGCAGCCGCTCCCGGACTGCGACTGGAAACACCATATATTTT
J gene: TRBJ1-3
D gene: -
clone size: many
V gene: TRBV6-1

CDR3 protein: CASRDRGRLEGNEKLFF
CDR3 DNA: TGTGCCAGCAGGGACAGGGGCCGTCTGGAGGGTAATGAAAAACTGTTTTTT
J gene: TRBJ1-4
D gene: TRBD1
clone size: many
V gene: TRBV2

CDR3 protein: CASSPGGALLTHNEQFF
CDR3 DNA: TGTGCCAGCAGCCCCGGGGGGGCCCTTCTGACTCACAATGAGCAGTTCTTC
J gene: TRBJ2-1
D gene: TRBD2
clone size: many
V gene: TRBV11-3

CDR3 protein: CASSLLGQDSYEQYF
CDR3 DNA: TGTGCCAGCAGTTTATTGGGACAGGACTCCTACGAGCAGTACTTC
J gene: TRBJ2-7
D gene: TRBD1
clone size: many
V gene: TRBV28

CDR3 protein: CASSPRDGDQPQHF
CDR3 DNA: TGTGCCAGCAGCCCGCGGGACGGCGATCAGCCCCAGCATTTT
J gene: TRBJ1-5
D gene: -
clone size: once
V gene: TRBV7-9

CDR3 protein: CSAFRTGSTEAFF
CDR3 DNA: TGCAGTGCTTTTCGAACAGGAAGCACTGAAGCTTTCTTT
J gene: TRBJ1-1
D gene: -
clone size: many
V gene: TRBV20-1

CDR3 protein: CASSIAGASDTQYF
CDR3 DNA: TGTGCCAGTAGTATCGCGGGGGCGTCTGATACGCAGTATTTT
J gene: TRBJ2-3
D gene: -
clone size: many
V gene: TRBV19

CDR3 protein: CASNGDGTKKITNTGELFF
CDR3 DNA: TGTGCCAGCAACGGGGATGGTACAAAAAAGATTACGAACACCGGGGAGCTGTTTTTT
J gene: TRBJ2-2
D gene: -
clone size: many
V gene: TRBV25-1

CDR3 protein: CSTFYTEAFF
CDR3 DNA: TGCAGTACCTTCTACACTGAAGCTTTCTTT
J gene: TRBJ1-1
D gene: -
clone size: many
V gene: TRBV20-1

CDR3 protein: CASSHRSGGSSYEQYF
CDR3 DNA: TGCGCCAGCAGCCACCGATCGGGGGGGAGCTCCTACGAGCAGTACTTC
J gene: TRBJ2-7
D gene: TRBD2
clone size: many
V gene: TRBV4-1

CDR3 protein: CASSLGQGVKWSGYTF
CDR3 DNA: TGTGCCAGCAGCTTAGGACAGGGCGTCAAATGGAGTGGCTACACCTTC
J gene: TRBJ1-2
D gene: TRBD1
clone size: -
V gene: TRBV11-1

CDR3 protein: CASRRSDGDYGYTF
CDR3 DNA: TGTGCCAGCAGGAGGTCGGACGGAGACTATGGCTACACCTTC
J gene: TRBJ1-2
D gene: -
clone size: -
V gene: TRBV6-1

CDR3 protein: CASSTTGPMLNTEAFF
CDR3 DNA: TGTGCCAGCAGCACGACGGGTCCAATGCTGAACACTGAAGCTTTCTTT
J gene: TRBJ1-1
D gene: -
clone size: many
V gene: TRBV7-3

CDR3 protein: CASRLAGGRVSDTQYF
CDR3 DNA: TGTGCCAGCAGACTAGCGGGGGGGCGGGTATCAGATACGCAGTATTTT
J gene: TRBJ2-3
D gene: TRBD2
clone size: many
V gene: TRBV6-1

CDR3 protein: CASQLAGPWSEQFF
CDR3 DNA: TGTGCCAGCCAACTAGCGGGTCCATGGAGTGAGCAGTTCTTC
J gene: TRBJ2-1
D gene: TRBD2
clone size: many
V gene: TRBV27

CDR3 protein: CASRNQGGYTF
CDR3 DNA: TGTGCCAGCAGAAACCAAGGTGGCTACACCTTC
J gene: TRBJ1-2
D gene: -
clone size: few
V gene: TRBV12-3/TRBV12-4

CDR3 protein: CASSQVQGVDEQYF
CDR3 DNA: TGCGCCAGCAGCCAAGTCCAAGGGGTGGACGAGCAGTACTTC
J gene: TRBJ2-7
D gene: -
clone size: many
V gene: TRBV4-1

CDR3 protein: CASSIPLGLGGYNEQFF
CDR3 DNA: TGTGCCAGTAGTATCCCCTTGGGGCTAGGGGGCTACAATGAGCAGTTCTTC
J gene: TRBJ2-1
D gene: -
clone size: -
V gene: TRBV19

CDR3 protein: CSASGLGEDNEQFF
CDR3 DNA: TGCAGTGCTAGTGGACTAGGAGAAGACAATGAGCAGTTCTTC
J gene: TRBJ2-1
D gene: TRBD2
clone size: many
V gene: TRBV20-1

CDR3 protein: CASSMTGSGTDTQYF
CDR3 DNA: TGTGCCAGCAGCATGACAGGGTCTGGCACAGATACGCAGTATTTT
J gene: TRBJ2-3
D gene: TRBD1
clone size: many
V gene: TRBV6-1

CDR3 protein: CASSFGLAGGPGSYEQYF
CDR3 DNA: TGCGCCAGCAGCTTCGGACTAGCGGGGGGACCGGGCTCCTACGAGCAGTACTTC
J gene: TRBJ2-7
D gene: TRBD2
clone size: many
V gene: TRBV5-1

CDR3 protein: CASIRAYSNQPQHF
CDR3 DNA: TGTGCCAGCATAAGAGCGTATAGCAATCAGCCCCAGCATTTT
J gene: TRBJ1-5
D gene: -
clone size: many
V gene: TRBV6-1

CDR3 protein: CASRVGGGTETQYF
CDR3 DNA: TGTGCCAGCAGAGTCGGCGGGGGAACAGAGACCCAGTACTTC
J gene: TRBJ2-5
D gene: TRBD2
clone size: many
V gene: TRBV28

CDR3 protein: CASSERQTRGNTIYF
CDR3 DNA: TGTGCCAGCAGTGAAAGGCAGACCCGCGGAAACACCATATATTTT
J gene: TRBJ1-3
D gene: -
clone size: -
V gene: TRBV2

CDR3 protein: CASSRSRTYEQYF
CDR3 DNA: TGTGCCAGCAGCCGTTCCAGGACCTACGAGCAGTACTTC
J gene: TRBJ2-7
D gene: -
clone size: many
V gene: TRBV5-5

CDR3 protein: CASSSDRGSEKLFF
CDR3 DNA: TGCGCCAGCAGCTCAGACCGGGGGAGCGAAAAACTGTTTTTT
J gene: TRBJ1-4
D gene: -
clone size: many
V gene: TRBV5-1

CDR3 protein: CSAAIGLAGEPYEQYF
CDR3 DNA: TGCAGTGCTGCGATTGGACTAGCGGGGGAGCCCTACGAGCAGTACTTC
J gene: TRBJ2-7
D gene: TRBD2
clone size: -
V gene: TRBV20-1

CDR3 protein: CASSGQGGVSQPQHF
CDR3 DNA: TGTGCCAGCAGCGGCCAGGGGGGAGTGAGTCAGCCCCAGCATTTT
J gene: TRBJ1-5
D gene: TRBD1
clone size: many
V gene: TRBV7-2

CDR3 protein: CATSRDFSSGANVLTF
CDR3 DNA: TGTGCCACCAGCAGAGATTTCAGCTCTGGGGCCAACGTCCTGACTTTC
J gene: TRBJ2-6
D gene: -
clone size: -
V gene: TRBV15

CDR3 protein: CASSLNRGAVETQYF
CDR3 DNA: TGTGCCAGCAGCTTAAACCGGGGTGCAGTAGAGACCCAGTACTTC
J gene: TRBJ2-5
D gene: -
clone size: many
V gene: TRBV7-3

CDR3 protein: CASSPLAVAEAFF
CDR3 DNA: TGTGCCAGCAGCCCCCTCGCGGTGGCTGAAGCTTTCTTT
J gene: TRBJ1-1
D gene: -
clone size: many
V gene: TRBV2

CDR3 protein: CASSPEVGPHGYTF
CDR3 DNA: TGTGCCAGCAGCCCAGAGGTGGGACCCCATGGCTACACCTTC
J gene: TRBJ1-2
D gene: -
clone size: many
V gene: TRBV7-2

CDR3 protein: CASSTSGGAPDTQYF
CDR3 DNA: TGTGCCAGCAGCACCAGCGGGGGGGCCCCAGATACGCAGTATTTT
J gene: TRBJ2-3
D gene: TRBD2
clone size: few
V gene: TRBV9

CDR3 protein: CASSERVKAGVAYEQYF
CDR3 DNA: TGTGCCAGCAGCGAAAGGGTTAAGGCGGGGGTAGCCTACGAGCAGTACTTC
J gene: TRBJ2-7
D gene: TRBD2
clone size: many
V gene: TRBV11-2

CDR3 protein: CASSQGIPDRVFADTQYF
CDR3 DNA: TGCGCCAGCAGCCAAGGAATCCCCGACAGGGTATTCGCAGATACGCAGTATTTT
J gene: TRBJ2-3
D gene: TRBD1
clone size: few
V gene: TRBV4-1

CDR3 protein: CASSGTDQHAEAFF
CDR3 DNA: TGTGCCAGCAGCGGGACAGATCAACACGCTGAAGCTTTCTTT
J gene: TRBJ1-1
D gene: TRBD1
clone size: few
V gene: TRBV6-1

CDR3 protein: CASSPYNYGQYF
CDR3 DNA: TGTGCCAGCAGTCCATACAATTACGGGCAGTACTTC
J gene: TRBJ2-7
D gene: -
clone size: few
V gene: TRBV28

CDR3 protein: CASRRGQASYEQYF
CDR3 DNA: TGTGCCAGCAGACGGGGACAGGCTTCGTACGAGCAGTACTTC
J gene: TRBJ2-7
D gene: TRBD1
clone size: many
V gene: TRBV28

CDR3 protein: CASSARAGTQAFF
CDR3 DNA: TGTGCCAGCAGCGCAAGGGCCGGGACACAAGCTTTCTTT
J gene: TRBJ1-1
D gene: -
clone size: many
V gene: TRBV9

CDR3 protein: CASSLDRPSYEQYF
CDR3 DNA: TGTGCCAGCAGCCTAGACAGGCCCTCCTACGAGCAGTACTTC
J gene: TRBJ2-7
D gene: -
clone size: few
V gene: TRBV9

CDR3 protein: CASSYYTANNEQFF
CDR3 DNA: TGTGCCAGCAGTTACTATACAGCCAACAATGAGCAGTTCTTC
J gene: TRBJ2-1
D gene: -
clone size: few
V gene: TRBV6-2/TRBV6-3

CDR3 protein: CASSDPLGTGSYEQYF
CDR3 DNA: TGTGCCAGTAGCGATCCTTTAGGGACAGGCTCCTACGAGCAGTACTTC
J gene: TRBJ2-7
D gene: TRBD1
clone size: many
V gene: TRBV19

CDR3 protein: CASSYDRGPGNTIYF
CDR3 DNA: TGTGCCAGCAGTTACGACAGGGGGCCTGGAAACACCATATATTTT
J gene: TRBJ1-3
D gene: TRBD1
clone size: few
V gene: TRBV6-2/TRBV6-3

CDR3 protein: CASSDSSAGHEQFF
CDR3 DNA: TGTGCCAGCAGTGATAGCTCAGCGGGCCATGAGCAGTTCTTC
J gene: TRBJ2-1
D gene: -
clone size: many
V gene: TRBV2

CDR3 protein: CASSLWPLGSSYNSPLHF
CDR3 DNA: TGTGCCAGCAGCTTGTGGCCTTTGGGGAGCTCCTATAATTCACCCCTCCACTTT
J gene: TRBJ1-6
D gene: -
clone size: -
V gene: TRBV7-6

CDR3 protein: CASSLDPSSGTYTGELFF
CDR3 DNA: TGTGCCAGCAGCTTGGACCCATCGAGCGGGACATACACCGGGGAGCTGTTTTTT
J gene: TRBJ2-2
D gene: -
clone size: many
V gene: TRBV5-4

CDR3 protein: CASRFRGSPLHF
CDR3 DNA: TGTGCCAGCAGGTTCAGGGGTTCACCCCTCCACTTT
J gene: TRBJ1-6
D gene: -
clone size: few
V gene: TRBV6-1